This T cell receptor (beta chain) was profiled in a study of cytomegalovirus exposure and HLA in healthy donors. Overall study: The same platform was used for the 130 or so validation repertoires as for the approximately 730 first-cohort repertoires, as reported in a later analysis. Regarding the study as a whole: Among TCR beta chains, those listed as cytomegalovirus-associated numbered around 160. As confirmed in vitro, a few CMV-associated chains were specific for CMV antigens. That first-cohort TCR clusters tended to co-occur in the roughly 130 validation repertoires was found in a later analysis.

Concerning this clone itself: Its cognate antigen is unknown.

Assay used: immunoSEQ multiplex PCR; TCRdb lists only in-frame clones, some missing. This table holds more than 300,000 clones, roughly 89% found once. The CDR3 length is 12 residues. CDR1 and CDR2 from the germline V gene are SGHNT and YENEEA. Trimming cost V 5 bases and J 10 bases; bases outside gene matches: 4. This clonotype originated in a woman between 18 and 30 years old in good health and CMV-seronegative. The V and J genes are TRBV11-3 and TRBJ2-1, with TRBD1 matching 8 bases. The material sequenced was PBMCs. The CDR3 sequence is CASSARQGEQFF. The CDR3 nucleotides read TGTGCCAGCAGCGCCAGACAGGGGGAGCAGTTCTTC. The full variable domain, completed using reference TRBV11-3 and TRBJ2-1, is EAGVVQSPRYKIIEKKQPVAFWCNPISGHNTLYWYLQNLGQGPELLIRYENEEAVDDSQLPKDRFSAERLKGVDSTLKIQPAELGDSAVYLCASSARQGEQFFGPGTRLTVL.